This T cell receptor beta chain was sequenced during a study of technical replicates of blood from several donors. Here immunoSEQ multiplex PCR was the method, and the copy in TCRdb shows in-frame clones only, minus some. The sample holds roughly 71,000 clones, roughly 95% seen once. Trimming cost V 2 bases and J 6 bases; bases outside gene matches: 3. CDR3 length: 15 residues. Germline loops: CDR1 MRHNA, CDR2 SNTAGT. This clone has only a few counts. The gene calls are TRBV6-4 and TRBJ2-1; 11 bases match TRBD1. The sequence was obtained from a human donor in good health. Sequenced material: T cells isolated from PBMCs. The CDR3: CASSDTGTGGNEQFF. Here the CDR3 DNA reads TGTGCCAGCAGTGACACCGGGACAGGGGGCAATGAGCAGTTCTTC.